The 16 T cell receptor beta chains below were found in one sample sequenced in a study of T cell repertoires and HLA-DP antigens. Generated by immunoSEQ multiplex PCR, the TCRdb table keeps only in-frame clones and is missing some. The table lists some 110,000 clones, 80% to 95% of them singletons. These receptors' antigens are unknown. Sequenced input: CD4+ T cells from PBMCs. Receptors originate from a woman younger than 30 in good health and CMV-seronegative.

The chain couples TRBV5-1 to TRBJ1-5; D ambiguous. The CDR3 runs 14 residues. Germline values: CDR1 SGHRS, CDR2 YFSETQ. Trimming took off 4 bases at V and 3 bases at J, with 11 bases between the two ends. CDR3: CASSTGPTNQPQHF. The CDR3 DNA sequence: TGCGCCAGCAGCACTGGGCCCACCAATCAGCCCCAGCATTTT.

The gene calls are TRBV6-5 and TRBJ2-7; a weak D match, TRBD2 (5 bases). The CDR3 sequence is 13 residues long. Trimming pared 4 bases from V and 3 bases from J, leaving 10 bases between. Germline V gene sequence: CDR1 MNHEY, CDR2 SVGAGI. CDR3 in amino acids: CASSSRGVYEQYF. The CDR3 DNA follows: TGTGCCAGCAGTTCCCGGGGAGTCTACGAGCAGTACTTC.

This CDR3 reads CASSPTDRISDSPLHF. CDR3 DNA: TGCGCCAGCAGCCCTACGGACAGGATTTCGGATTCACCCCTCCACTTT. This chain connects TRBV5-1 to TRBJ1-6, with 7 bases matching TRBD1. Germline CDR1 reads SGHRS; CDR2 reads YFSETQ. The CDR3 loop spans 16 amino acids. V lost 4 bases and J lost 8; bases outside the gene matches: 12. Using reference TRBV5-1 and TRBJ1-6 for the parts outside the CDR3, the full variable domain is KAGVTQTPRYLIKTRGQQVTLSCSPISGHRSVSWYQQTPGQGLQFLFEYFSETQRNKGNFPGRFSGRQFSNSRSEMNVSTLELGDSALYLCASSPTDRISDSPLHFGNGTRLTVT.

V gene TRBV5-1 combines with J gene TRBJ2-1; D could derive from TRBD1 or TRBD2 (5 bases each). Germline lookup yields CDR1 SGHRS and CDR2 YFSETQ. This CDR3 is 13 amino acids long. Trimming took 4 bases from V and 7 from J, leaving 12 bases between them. CDR3 coding DNA: TGCGCCAGCAGCATGGGGACCCTGAATGAGCAGTTCTTC. It yields the protein CASSMGTLNEQFF.

The DNA for the CDR3 is TGTGCCAGCTCTCGGGAGGCATGGGATACGCAGTATTTT. Protein: CASSREAWDTQYF. The chain carries TRBV28 and TRBJ2-3; TRBD2 agrees at 7 bases. CDR1 is MDHEN, CDR2 SYDVKM, per germline. The CDR3 totals 13 residues. The junction had 8 bases not matched to a gene; V was cut back by 8 bases and J by 6 bases.

The rearrangement joins TRBV7-3 to TRBJ2-7, with 8 bases lining up with TRBD1. Per the germline V gene, CDR1 is SGHTA and CDR2 is FQGTGA. Trimming took 5 bases from V and 4 from J; bases not matched to a gene: 10. This CDR3 has 15 amino acids. The CDR3: CASSPTGQVSYEQYV. CDR3 DNA sequence: TGTGCCAGCAGCCCCACGGGACAGGTATCATACGAGCAGTACGTC.

The chain combines TRBV6-5 with TRBJ1-3; D is uncertain. V lost 5 bases, J lost 3 bases, and 8 bases lay in between. The germline CDR1 and CDR2 sequences are MNHEY and SVGAGI. CDR3 length: 13 amino acids. The CDR3 region is CASSIPGGNTIYF. The CDR3 nucleotides read TGTGCCAGCAGTATCCCCGGTGGAAACACCATATATTTT.

The chain has TRBV7-6 and TRBJ1-2; possibly TRBD1 for D (6 bases). From germline, CDR1 is SGHVS and CDR2 FNYEAQ. This CDR3 has 17 amino acids. Deletions cut 6 bases from V and 8 bases from J, with 28 bases between. The CDR3 reads CASSPGSARGATGGYTF. The CDR3 bases are TGTGCCAGCAGTCCAGGGTCTGCCAGGGGCGCAACAGGCGGCTACACCTTC.

The gene calls are TRBV19 and TRBJ2-7, with D unclear. Trimming left V 5 bases short and J 1 base short, with 12 bases between. Germline V CDR1 and CDR2: LNHDA, SQIVND (reference sequence). The CDR3 is 14 residues long. In DNA form, the CDR3 reads TGTGCCAGTAGTCCGGTAGAGACTTCCTACGAGCAGTACTTC. Its translation is CASSPVETSYEQYF.

The genes are TRBV13 and TRBJ1-3, with D unclear. This CDR3 spans 11 amino acids. CDR1 is PRHDT and CDR2 is FYEKMQ in the germline V gene (reference sequence). V dropped 1 base and J dropped 6 bases, with 1 base sitting between them. The CDR3 coding sequence is TGTGCCAGCAGCTTAGTAAACACCATATATTTT. As protein: CASSLVNTIYF.

The chain joins TRBV18 to TRBJ1-4; D is undetermined. Germline values: CDR1 KGHSH, CDR2 LQKENI. This CDR3 has 13 residues. The germline V and J ends were trimmed by 2 bases and 5 bases, with 6 bases remaining between them. In nucleotides, the CDR3 is TGTGCCAGCTCACCATTACTAAATGAAAAACTGTTTTTT. Its protein is CASSPLLNEKLFF.

The rearrangement joins TRBV18 to TRBJ2-3; D remains unclear. The CDR3 spans 14 residues. V shed 1 base and J shed 2 bases, with 7 bases lying between them. Germline V gives CDR1 KGHSH, CDR2 LQKENI. CDR3 protein: CASSPLSDTDTQYF. The CDR3 DNA is TGTGCCAGCTCACCACTGTCCGACACAGATACGCAGTATTTT.

This chain connects TRBV2 to TRBJ1-2, with a weak D call TRBD1 (5 bases). The CDR3 is 13 amino acids. The V and J ends lost 7 bases and 4 bases respectively, with 13 bases between them. In germline, CDR1 is SNHLY, CDR2 FYNNEI. CDR3 protein: CASMRGGIYGYTF. The CDR3 nucleotides are TGTGCCAGCATGCGGGGGGGAATCTATGGCTACACCTTC.

The chain uses TRBV6-1 and TRBJ2-6; D call uncertain. V lost 11 bases and J lost 0, with 14 bases in between. The length of the CDR3 is 15 residues. Germline lookup yields CDR1 MNHNS and CDR2 SASEGT. The CDR3 loop is CACTPLASGANVLTF. In DNA, the CDR3 is TGTGCCTGCACACCTTTAGCCTCTGGGGCCAACGTCCTGACTTTC.

The rearrangement links TRBV9 to TRBJ1-1, with D perhaps matching TRBD1 (5 bases). CDR1 and CDR2 (germline): SGDLS, YYNGEE. This CDR3 has 15 amino acids. Between the trimmed V and J ends, which lost 4 bases and 4 bases, there was a span of 17 bases. This CDR3 is CASSPPESGGTEAFF. The DNA of the CDR3 is TGTGCCAGCAGCCCCCCCGAATCCGGGGGCACTGAAGCTTTCTTT.

The rearrangement links TRBV25-1 to TRBJ2-3, with D possibly TRBD1 on 5 matching bases. CDR1 and CDR2 from the germline V gene are MGHDK and SYGVNS. The CDR3 contains 15 residues. V lost 4 bases and J lost 0, with 11 bases in between. CDR3 loop: CASSASGSSTDTQYF. CDR3 bases: TGTGCCAGCAGTGCCTCAGGGTCCAGCACAGATACGCAGTATTTT.